The rows below give T cell receptor beta chains drawn from one sample of a study of cytotoxic CD8 clonotypes in ibrutinib-treated CLL. Sequenced by immunoSEQ multiplex PCR; TCRdb stores in-frame clones only, minus some. Altogether 90,000 to 100,000 clones are present, 60% to 80% being singletons, with the ten largest covering less than 35%. The specimen comprised PBMCs, sampled after 12 months of ibrutinib treatment. These receptors all stem from a human donor with chronic lymphocytic leukemia. Each CDR3 is given with its conserved first and last residue. D genes are given only for firm matches. A row's size may be missing; if present it is once, few, many or a size class.

>TRBD2|-|TRBV7-2|TRBJ2-1
TGTGCCAGCAGCTCCGGGGGGGATAGGAGGACACATGAGCAGTTCTTC
CASSSGGDRRTHEQFF
>-|-|TRBV10-3|TRBJ2-1
TGTGCCATCAGTGAGCCTGGTCTGGTAAATGAGCAGTTCTTC
CAISEPGLVNEQFF
>-|-|TRBV4-3|TRBJ1-5
TGCGCCAGCAGCCAAAACAAGGGCAATCAGCCCCAGCATTTT
CASSQNKGNQPQHF
>TRBD1|-|TRBV7-6|TRBJ2-5
TGTGCCAGCAGCCACCACGAAGACAGGGAGAGTCTCAAAAAAGAGACCCAGTACTTC
CASSHHEDRESLKKETQYF
>-|-|TRBV5-4|TRBJ2-2
TGTGCCAGCAGTTTCACAGGGTCAGGGACCGGGGAGCTGTTTTTT
CASSFTGSGTGELFF
>-|many|TRBV5-1|TRBJ2-7
TGCGCCAGCAGCTTGGGGCCGGCTATGGGTACCTACGAGCAGTACTTC
CASSLGPAMGTYEQYF
>-|few|TRBV6-5|TRBJ1-6
TGTGCCAGCAAACGGGACCCCAATTCACCCCTCCACTTT
CASKRDPNSPLHF
>TRBD1|-|TRBV19|TRBJ1-5
TGTGCCAGTAGTATAGATGGACTTTCGGACAGGGACTATCAGCCCCAGCATTTT
CASSIDGLSDRDYQPQHF
>-|-|TRBV4-1|TRBJ2-3
TGCGCCAGCAGCCAAGATCAATCCACAGATACGCAGTATTTT
CASSQDQSTDTQYF
>-|-|TRBV30|TRBJ2-7
TGTGCCTGGAGTCTTGGGCGGAAGTACTTC
CAWSLGRKYF
>-|-|TRBV21-1|TRBJ2-7
TGTGCCAGCAGCACCCCCCACCGCCAGCCGGCTTACGAGCAGTACTTC
CASSTPHRQPAYEQYF
>TRBD1|-|TRBV12-5|TRBJ2-1
TGTGCTAGTGGTTTGCCAGACAGGGGGGGAATGGAGCAGTTCTTC
CASGLPDRGGMEQFF
>-|-|TRBV11-3|TRBJ2-3
TGTGCCAGCAGCTTCCTAAGCCCGGGGGGCACAGATACGCAGTATTTT
CASSFLSPGGTDTQYF
>TRBD1|-|TRBV5-4|TRBJ2-5
TGTGCCAGCAGCGGAGAGGGGGCGCGGGTGACCCAGTACTTC
CASSGEGARVTQYF
>-|-|TRBV30|TRBJ2-4
TGTGCCTGGAGTGAGGGTCGACGCATTCAGTACTTC
CAWSEGRRIQYF
>-|-|TRBV5-1|TRBJ1-6
TGCGCCAGCAGCCTCGGGATCAATTCACCCCTCCACTTT
CASSLGINSPLHF
>TRBD1|-|TRBV5-1|TRBJ2-7
TGCGCCAGCAGCGATAGGACAGGCCCCTACGAGCAGTACTTC
CASSDRTGPYEQYF
>-|-|TRBV6-5|TRBJ2-1
TGTGCCGTAGGGGGGAGCTCCTACAATGAGCAGTTCTTC
CAVGGSSYNEQFF
>-|-|TRBV5-1|TRBJ2-3
TGCGCCAGCAGCTTTAGAGATACGCAGTATTTT
CASSFRDTQYF
>-|-|TRBV27|TRBJ1-5
TGTGCCAGCCTCCATCAGCCCCAGCATTTT
CASLHQPQHF
>-|few|TRBV7-3|TRBJ1-2
TGTGCCAGCAGCCCGGGCAGCTCAAACTATGGCTACACCTTC
CASSPGSSNYGYTF
>-|few|TRBV6-6|TRBJ2-5
TGTGCCAGCAGTTACTCCTCGACAGGACAGACCCAGTACTTC
CASSYSSTGQTQYF
>TRBD1|many|TRBV10-3|TRBJ1-6
TGTGCCATCAGTCCGGGACAGGGGGTCGGGTCACCCCTCCACTTT
CAISPGQGVGSPLHF
>TRBD1|few|TRBV28|TRBJ2-7
TGTGCCAGCAGTTCGACCTTGGGAGACAGGGGGCTAAAGCAGTACTTC
CASSSTLGDRGLKQYF
>-|once|TRBV25-1|TRBJ1-3
TGTGCCAGCAGTGAAGGGGGAGGAAACACCATATATTTT
CASSEGGGNTIYF
>TRBD2|-|TRBV7-3|TRBJ2-1
TGTGCCAGCAGCTCGGGCGGGGGTCCCGATGAGCAGTTCTTC
CASSSGGGPDEQFF
>-|-|TRBV7-2|TRBJ2-4
TGTGCCAGCAGCTTTGGGGTAGCCAAAAACATTCAGTACTTC
CASSFGVAKNIQYF
>TRBD1|-|TRBV5-4|TRBJ2-5
TGTGCCAGCAGCCGGACAGGGGTGAAGACCCAGTACTTC
CASSRTGVKTQYF
>-|-|TRBV30|TRBJ1-2
TGTGCCTGGAGTTTGGCTGGAGCCTATGGCTACACCTTC
CAWSLAGAYGYTF
>TRBD2|-|TRBV7-2|TRBJ2-1
TGTGCCAGCAGCATCGGGGGGGCCGCTAGAAATGAGCAGTTCTTC
CASSIGGAARNEQFF
>TRBD1|few|TRBV7-8|TRBJ1-2
TGTGCCAGCAGCTTAGAGGGACAGATCTATGGCTACACCTTC
CASSLEGQIYGYTF
>TRBD1|few|TRBV2|TRBJ2-3
TGTGCCAGCAGACGGACAGGGGGGCTCACAGATACGCAGTATTTT
CASRRTGGLTDTQYF
>TRBD2|-|TRBV7-2|TRBJ2-2
TGTGCCAGCAGCTTAGCGCGGGGGGGCCTCCCCGGGGAGCTGTTTTTT
CASSLARGGLPGELFF
>-|few|TRBV6-6|TRBJ2-1
TGTGCCAGCAGTTACAGGTCGGGGGACTACAATGAGCAGTTCTTC
CASSYRSGDYNEQFF
>-|few|TRBV7-9|TRBJ1-2
TGTGCCAGCAGCGTCACAGGGAACTATGGCTACACCTTC
CASSVTGNYGYTF